The next 3 T cell receptor beta chains were all read from a single sample in a study of blood T cell repertoires in COVID-19. Sequenced by immunoSEQ multiplex PCR; TCRdb stores in-frame clones only, minus some. This sample has just under 300,000 clones, with approximately 86% found just once. Sequencing was performed on peripheral blood. Source of these receptors: a man between 65 and 79 years old with acute or convalescent COVID-19.

The chain is built from TRBV2 and TRBJ2-1, with D unclear. Trimming removed 4 bases from V and 9 bases from J, with 7 bases in between. From germline, CDR1 is SNHLY and CDR2 FYNNEI. This CDR3 comprises 11 residues. CDR3 DNA sequence: TGTGCCAGCAGTGGTCTTCGTGAGCAGTTCTTC. As protein: CASSGLREQFF.

The chain couples TRBV5-8 to TRBJ1-2; 9 bases match TRBD1. Germline assignment: CDR1 SGHTS and CDR2 YDEGEE. The CDR3 covers 15 residues. Trimming cost V 2 bases and J 5 bases; bases outside gene matches: 7. DNA of the CDR3: TGTGCCAGCAGCTTAGCGGGACAGGGAAGGTATGGCTACACCTTC. This sequence encodes CASSLAGQGRYGYTF.

This sequence joins TRBV28 and TRBJ1-5; 8 nucleotides line up with TRBD1. Germline values: CDR1 MDHEN, CDR2 SYDVKM. The CDR3 is 15 residues long. V gave up 6 bases and J gave up 7 bases; unmatched junction bases: 11. In DNA form, the CDR3 reads TGTGCCAGCAGCTCAGGGGGCTCGACGGGACAGCCCCAGCATTTT. Amino acid sequence: CASSSGGSTGQPQHF.